Following are 32 T cell receptor beta chains from one sample sequenced in a study of blood T cell repertoires in COVID-19. Measured with immunoSEQ multiplex PCR; TCRdb has only the in-frame clones, and not every one. The data hold a few hundred thousand clones, with over 70% observed a single time. Sequencing input: PBMCs or T cells enriched from blood (not recorded which). These receptor sequences come from a man younger than 40 who had recovered from COVID-19.

The CDR3 DNA reads TGTGCCAGCAGCTTAGGGGGACTAGCACAAGAGACCCAGTACTTC. Its protein is CASSLGGLAQETQYF. The chain couples TRBV11-3 to TRBJ2-5; TRBD2 matches at 9 bases. Germline V lookup: CDR1 SGHNT, CDR2 YENEEA. The CDR3 sequence is 15 residues long. J was trimmed by 2 bases and V by 1 base; bases with no gene match: 2.

This sequence joins TRBV7-8 and TRBJ2-1; 7 nucleotides match TRBD1. Germline V lookup: CDR1 SGHVS, CDR2 FQNEAQ. The V and J ends lost 5 bases and 10 bases, in that order; junction bases with no gene match: 11. The CDR3 is 14 residues long. CDR3 in amino acids: CASSLTYRGYEQFF. CDR3 bases: TGTGCCAGCAGCCTTACCTACAGGGGCTACGAGCAGTTCTTC.

The CDR3 loop is CASRAVPGQAKNIQYF. The CDR3 nucleotides read TGTGCCAGCAGAGCGGTCCCGGGCCAGGCCAAAAACATTCAGTACTTC. The V gene is TRBV5-5, the J gene TRBJ2-4, with D perhaps matching TRBD2 (5 bases). Germline assignment: CDR1 SGHKS and CDR2 YYEKEE (reference sequence). This CDR3 comprises 16 residues. V shed 5 bases and J shed 1 base, with 16 bases lying between them.

The chain couples TRBV14 to TRBJ1-2; no clear D. V was trimmed by 1 base and J by 3 bases, leaving 15 bases between them. The germline V gene has CDR1 SGHDN and CDR2 FVKESK. The CDR3 length is 16 residues. The DNA of the CDR3 is TGTGCCAGCAGCCAAGTACGCGGAGGTGGGGACTATGGCTACACCTTC. Its translation is CASSQVRGGGDYGYTF.

V is TRBV19 and J is TRBJ1-4, with TRBD1 matching 8 bases. V trimming: 3 bases; J trimming: 1 base; junction bases outside the gene matches: 4. CDR1 and CDR2 from the germline V gene are LNHDA and SQIVND (reference sequence). This CDR3 is 16 amino acids long. The CDR3 DNA sequence: TGTGCCAGTAGTATCGGGACAGGACAAACTAATGAAAAACTGTTTTTT. It specifies CASSIGTGQTNEKLFF.

CDR3 sequence reads: CASSQDSQGYEQYF. For the CDR3, the DNA is TGCGCCAGCAGCCAAGATAGCCAGGGCTACGAGCAGTACTTC. The rearrangement links TRBV4-1 to TRBJ2-7; D possibly corresponds to TRBD1 (5 bases). This CDR3 is 14 amino acids long. Germline V gene data show CDR1 as MGHRA and CDR2 as YSYEKL. V was cut by 0 bases and J by 3 bases, with 9 bases left in between.

V usage is TRBV5-1 and J usage is TRBJ2-7, with a weak D call TRBD1 (6 bases). Per the germline V gene, CDR1 is SGHRS and CDR2 is YFSETQ. The V gene lost 3 bases and the J gene lost 5 bases, with 12 bases spanning the gap. The CDR3 totals 13 residues. CDR3 residues: CASSSQGTHEQYF. The CDR3 bases are TGCGCCAGCAGCTCTCAGGGGACCCACGAGCAGTACTTC.

This chain joins TRBV2 and TRBJ1-3; weak D call: TRBD1 (5 bases). V lost 8 bases and J lost 2, with 19 bases in between. CDR3 length: 16 amino acids. Germline V gene lookup returns CDR1 SNHLY and CDR2 FYNNEI. CDR3 DNA sequence: TGTGCCAGCGCGATCAGCGGGGCGAGTGCTGGAAACACCATATATTTT. It is translated as CASAISGASAGNTIYF.

This chain uses TRBV6-5 with TRBJ2-1, with D tentatively TRBD2 (5 bases). With 6 bases removed from V and 5 bases from J, the gap between germline ends came to 14 bases. This CDR3 region has 14 residues. Germline V CDR1 and CDR2: MNHEY, SVGAGI. Here the CDR3 reads CASRRRPANNEQFF. The CDR3 bases are TGTGCCAGCAGGCGGAGGCCCGCCAACAATGAGCAGTTCTTC.

On this clone: Additional DNA sequences in this sample encode the identical CDR3. This chain joins TRBV7-9 and TRBJ2-2; D not resolved. The CDR3 loop spans 11 amino acids. Germline CDR1 is SEHNR and CDR2 is FQNEAQ (reference sequence). V was clipped by 4 bases and J by 5 bases, with 2 bases between them. This chain's CDR3 is CASSSTGELFF. The CDR3 DNA follows: TGTGCCAGCAGCTCGACCGGGGAGCTGTTTTTT.

CDR3 nucleotides: TGTGCCAGTAACCCGACAAAGAACACCGGGGAGCTGTTTTTT. Translating gives CASNPTKNTGELFF. J is TRBJ2-2 and V is TRBV19; the D is unclear. The V end was cut by 7 bases, the J end by 1 base, with 10 bases between. Germline lookup yields CDR1 LNHDA and CDR2 SQIVND (reference sequence). The CDR3 has 14 amino acids. Combining the CDR3 with reference TRBV19 and TRBJ2-2 gives the whole variable domain DGGITQSPKYLFRKEGQNVTLSCEQNLNHDAMYWYRQDPGQGLRLIYYSQIVNDFQKGDIAEGYSVSREKKESFPLTVTSAQKNPTAFYLCASNPTKNTGELFFGEGSRLTVL.

V gene TRBV12-5 combines with J gene TRBJ1-1; TRBD1 agrees at 8 bases. This CDR3 spans 14 amino acids. Germline V gives CDR1 LGHNT, CDR2 FRNRAP. Trimming cost V 5 bases and J 6 bases; bases outside gene matches: 8. CDR3: CASGVGQGFSEAFF. The CDR3 DNA reads as TGTGCTAGTGGTGTCGGACAGGGTTTTTCTGAAGCTTTCTTT.

The V gene is TRBV24-1, the J gene TRBJ2-5, with 12 bases identical to TRBD1. The CDR3 extends over 16 amino acids. Trimming at V came to 1 base and at J to 5 bases, leaving 4 bases not matched to a gene. Germline lookup yields CDR1 KGHDR and CDR2 SFDVKD. As DNA, the CDR3 is TGTGCCACCAGTGATTTTGGGACAGGGGGCCGGGAGACCCAGTACTTC. Its protein is CATSDFGTGGRETQYF.

The chain is built from TRBV4-1 and TRBJ2-2; 8 positions agree with TRBD2. The V gene end was trimmed by 3 bases and the J gene end by 5 bases; junction bases not matched to a gene: 8. The CDR3 contains 16 residues. Germline lookup yields CDR1 MGHRA and CDR2 YSYEKL. The CDR3 region has the DNA TGCGCCAGCAGCCAGACCCGGGGCGGGGGGACCGGGGAGCTGTTTTTT. Its translation is CASSQTRGGGTGELFF.

The CDR3 spells CASSLGNGGVDEKLFF. DNA of the CDR3: TGCGCCAGCAGCCTCGGGAATGGGGGGGTAGATGAAAAACTGTTTTTT. This chain connects TRBV5-1 to TRBJ1-4; TRBD1 is a possible D gene (5 bases). Trimming took off 4 bases at V and 6 bases at J, with 19 bases between the two ends. CDR1 SGHRS and CDR2 YFSETQ come from the germline V gene. This CDR3 has 16 amino acids.

The chain couples TRBV5-1 to TRBJ2-3, with TRBD1 matching 10 bases. Germline V gives CDR1 SGHRS, CDR2 YFSETQ. The CDR3 is 12 amino acids. V trimming: 4 bases; J trimming: 12 bases; junction bases outside the gene matches: 5. DNA of the CDR3: TGCGCCAGCAGCCAAGACAGGGGGCAACAGTATTTT. Protein sequence: CASSQDRGQQYF.

The gene calls are TRBV7-3 and TRBJ2-7; 14 bases match TRBD2. The trim removed 5 bases at V and 4 bases at J, leaving 7 bases unmatched. In germline, CDR1 is SGHTA, CDR2 FQGTGA. The CDR3 is made up of 16 amino acids. The CDR3 DNA follows: TGTGCCAGCAGCCTCACAGGGACTAGCGGGGGTTACGAGCAGTACTTC. Protein: CASSLTGTSGGYEQYF.

The chain uses TRBV9 and TRBJ1-2; possibly TRBD1 for D (5 bases). Trimming cost V 0 bases and J 4 bases, with 10 bases left between them. CDR3 length equals 14 residues. Germline V gene lookup returns CDR1 SGDLS and CDR2 YYNGEE. The CDR3 DNA reads TGTGCCAGCAGCGTAGTGGCAGGGCCCTATGGCTACACCTTC. This sequence encodes CASSVVAGPYGYTF.

The V call is TRBV11-3, the J call TRBJ2-2; 8 bases fit TRBD1. V gave up 2 bases and J gave up 6 bases; unmatched junction bases: 5. The CDR3 has 15 amino acids. Germline assignment: CDR1 SGHNT and CDR2 YENEEA. DNA of the CDR3: TGTGCCAGCAGCTTAAACAGGGGGAGGTCCGGGGAGCTGTTTTTT. It encodes CASSLNRGRSGELFF.

The V gene is TRBV21-1, the J gene TRBJ2-7; the table's D call TRBD1 went unverified against the DNA. TRBV21-1 is shown as a pseudogene. This CDR3 comprises 14 residues. CDR3 DNA sequence: TGTGCCAGCAGCAAAGGACAGAACTCCTACGAGCAGTACTTC. Its protein product is CASSKGQNSYEQYF.

This clone has just one count. This chain connects TRBV4-1 to TRBJ1-4; D unclear. Trimming took 4 bases from V and 4 from J, leaving 16 bases between them. The length of the CDR3 is 16 residues. CDR1 is MGHRA, CDR2 YSYEKL, per germline. This CDR3 is CASSPLSGSFNEKLFF. Here the CDR3 DNA reads TGCGCCAGCAGCCCCCTGTCCGGTTCGTTTAATGAAAAACTGTTTTTT.

Notes on this clone: The same CDR3 arises from other DNA sequences in this sample as well. V is TRBV7-8 and J is TRBJ2-1; 11 bases map to TRBD2. With V trimmed by 0 bases and J by 4 bases, 2 bases remained unmatched. This CDR3 region has 16 residues. Per germline, CDR1 SGHVS and CDR2 FQNEAQ. The CDR3, as DNA: TGTGCCAGCAGCTTAGCCGGGACTAGCGGATACAATGAGCAGTTCTTC. Its protein product is CASSLAGTSGYNEQFF.

This chain connects TRBV2 to TRBJ1-1, with D tentatively TRBD1 (5 bases). Germline V gene data show CDR1 as SNHLY and CDR2 as FYNNEI. The V end was cut by 1 base, the J end by 1 base, with 10 bases between. The CDR3 covers 15 residues. The DNA for the CDR3 is TGTGCCAGCAGTGAAGGGTCAGGGTCGAACACTGAAGCTTTCTTT. Translation: CASSEGSGSNTEAFF.

The genes are TRBV5-8 and TRBJ1-1, with 7 bases aligning to TRBD1. The CDR3 is 15 amino acids. V dropped 0 bases and J dropped 5; count of bases not matched to a gene: 7. Germline lookup yields CDR1 SGHTS and CDR2 YDEGEE. As DNA, the CDR3 is TGTGCCAGCAGCTTGGTGGAGGGGGCGTTGACTGAAGCTTTCTTT. It encodes CASSLVEGALTEAFF.

V gene TRBV7-2 combines with J gene TRBJ1-2, with unresolved D. There are 13 residues in the CDR3. In germline, CDR1 is SGHTA, CDR2 FQGNSA. V lost 3 bases and J 6 bases, leaving 11 bases between the germline ends. CDR3 DNA sequence: TGTGCCAGCAGCTTCCGGAACGCGGATGGCTACACCTTC. Translation gives CASSFRNADGYTF.

The chain employs TRBV7-9 and TRBJ1-1, with 7 bases that match TRBD1. The germline V gene encodes CDR1 SEHNR and CDR2 FQNEAQ (reference sequence). V gave up 5 bases and J gave up 1 base; unmatched junction bases: 4. This CDR3 is built from 14 residues. This CDR3 reads CASSPRTGNTEAFF. The CDR3 region has the DNA TGTGCCAGCAGCCCTCGGACAGGGAACACTGAAGCTTTCTTT. Variable domain in full (rest from reference TRBV7-9 and TRBJ1-1): DTGVSQNPRHKITKRGQNVTFRCDPISEHNRLYWYRQTLGQGPEFLTYFQNEAQLEKSRLLSDRFSAERPKGSFSTLEIQRTEQGDSAMYLCASSPRTGNTEAFFGQGTRLTVV.

The chain is built from TRBV5-1 and TRBJ1-1; a possible D gene is TRBD1 (6 bases). This CDR3 comprises 15 residues. Trimming pared 4 bases from V and 2 bases from J, leaving 15 bases between. Germline V gives CDR1 SGHRS, CDR2 YFSETQ. CDR3 sequence (DNA): TGCGCCAGCAGCGCCAATACAGGGTTAAACACTGAAGCTTTCTTT. Residues: CASSANTGLNTEAFF.

This rearrangement joins TRBV28 to TRBJ2-5, with 9 bases aligning to TRBD1. The V segment lost 4 bases and the J segment 1 base; nucleotides outside the gene matches: 19. The CDR3 loop spans 20 amino acids. The V gene's germline CDR1 is MDHEN and CDR2 SYDVKM. CDR3 in amino acids: CASSSYLIGTGRTFQETQYF. The DNA for the CDR3 is TGTGCCAGCAGTTCTTACTTAATCGGGACAGGGCGGACCTTCCAAGAGACCCAGTACTTC.

V gene TRBV5-1 combines with J gene TRBJ2-7; D is possibly TRBD1 (6 bases). The CDR3 is 15 residues long. The germline gives CDR1 SGHRS, CDR2 YFSETQ. The V end was cut by 4 bases, the J end by 3 bases, with 17 bases between. As DNA, the CDR3 is TGCGCCAGCAGCCCAGGACAGCTTTCCTACTACGAGCAGTACTTC. It translates to CASSPGQLSYYEQYF.

The chain employs TRBV5-1 and TRBJ1-4; D gene ambiguous. The V end was cut by 0 bases, the J end by 4 bases, with 10 bases between. Looked up from germline, CDR1 is SGHRS and CDR2 is YFSETQ. The CDR3 loop spans 15 amino acids. The CDR3 DNA sequence: TGCGCCAGCAGCTTGGGAGCCACGGTTAATGAAAAACTGTTTTTT. Translation gives CASSLGATVNEKLFF.

As to this clone: A read error may account for a junction end that differs from germline. V is TRBV3-1 (or the pseudogene TRBV3-2) and J is TRBJ1-6; the D gene is possibly TRBD1 (6 bases). This CDR3 has 14 amino acids. Per the germline V gene, CDR1 is LGHDT and CDR2 is YNNKEL (reference sequence). The CDR3 DNA follows: TGTGCCAGCAGCCAAGCACAGGGTAATACACCCCTCCACTTT. Its translation: CASSQAQGNTPLHF.

The genes are TRBV6-5 and TRBJ1-4; D is possibly TRBD1 (5 bases). CDR1 and CDR2 (germline): MNHEY, SVGAGI. CDR3 length: 14 amino acids. The ends were cut back, 0 bases at V and 7 bases at J, with 9 bases in the middle. The CDR3 loop reads CASSYSPTAEKLFF. CDR3 nucleotides: TGTGCCAGCAGTTACTCTCCGACAGCTGAAAAACTGTTTTTT.